A single T cell receptor beta chain is shown here with its context. The source of the sample is a study of PD-1 and CTLA-4 blockade in melanoma. Sequencing used immunoSEQ multiplex PCR; TCRdb keeps in-frame clones, though not all of them. The sample yields about 31,000 clones, roughly 90% seen once. Germline V gives CDR1 SGHRS, CDR2 YFSETQ. The length of the CDR3 is 15 residues. With 5 bases removed from V and 0 bases from J, the gap between germline ends came to 14 bases. The source was CD8+ T cells from peripheral blood, collected from a patient given anti-PD-1 treatment. This clonotype originated in a human donor with melanoma. The chain joins TRBV5-1 to TRBJ1-1; D unresolved. The CDR3 DNA follows: TGCGCCAGCAGGCATGACACCGATCTGAACACTGAAGCTTTCTTT. Translated, it gives CASRHDTDLNTEAFF.